Each of the 29 T cell receptor beta chains below was sequenced from the same sample in a study of regulatory T cells in long-lasting Graves disease. The time point here: newly diagnosed GD, antithyroid drugs for less than 3 months. Researchers made the TCR library from RNA that was extracted from PBMCs. Arm-PCR with iRepertoire HTBI primers amplified the CDR3 regions for these TCR beta libraries. TCRdb re-derived calls from the multiplex PCR reads in MiXCR, one entry per CDR3 protein. The table lists hundreds of thousands of distinct CDR3 sequences, roughly 16% of them singletons, with around 19% in the top ten. A further study also used this sample, focusing on T cells in Graves' hyperthyroidism and ophthalmopathy.

Sequenced here: peripheral blood mononuclear cells (PBMCs), sampled at new diagnosis, from a patient treated with antithyroid drugs. The receptors originated from a woman aged 25 to 45 with Graves disease.

This clonotype was detected only a few times. As DNA, the CDR3 is TGTGCCAGCAGCGTAGTAGAAGGGGAGCTGTTTTTT. Its protein product is CASSVVEGELFF. The chain recombines TRBV12-3 or TRBV12-4 with TRBJ2-2; no clear D. Trimming removed 6 bases at V and 8 bases at J, with 10 bases between. There are 12 residues in the CDR3.

This rearrangement joins TRBV6-2 or TRBV6-3 to TRBJ1-2, with 7 bases matching TRBD1. The V and J ends lost 8 bases and 8 bases, in that order; junction bases with no gene match: 5. This CDR3 is built from 11 residues. Per the germline V gene, CDR1 is MNHEY and CDR2 is SVGEGT. The CDR3 protein is CASGDREGYTF. CDR3 nucleotides: TGTGCCAGCGGTGACAGGGAGGGCTACACCTTC.

This clonotype was picked up a small number of times. This chain uses TRBV11-1 with TRBJ2-7, with TRBD2 matching over 7 bases. The CDR3 is made up of 15 amino acids. Germline assignment: CDR1 SGHAT and CDR2 FQDESV (reference sequence). The junction had 11 bases not matched to a gene; V was cut back by 6 bases and J by 3 bases. The CDR3 nucleotides read TGTGCCAGCAGTCGAGAAGCGGGAAAAGTCTACGAGCAGTACTTC. Residues: CASSREAGKVYEQYF.

This clonotype was found a few times. The chain recombines TRBV19 with TRBJ2-2; 7 bases map to TRBD2. V dropped 10 bases and J dropped 7; count of bases not matched to a gene: 12. This CDR3 comprises 14 residues. Per germline, CDR1 LNHDA and CDR2 SQIVND (reference sequence). Here the CDR3 DNA reads TGTGCCATTGGGGAGGGGCGCGTGGGCGGGGAGCTGTTTTTT. Translation: CAIGEGRVGGELFF.

This clonotype has a handful of counts. This chain connects TRBV25-1 to TRBJ1-6; weak D call: TRBD1 (5 bases). The CDR3 totals 12 residues. Trimming took off 11 bases at V and 7 bases at J, with 12 bases between the two ends. Germline CDR1 MGHDK, CDR2 SYGVNS. Here the CDR3 DNA reads TGTGCCGCAGGGCGGGGAAATTCACCCCTCCACTTT. Translated: CAAGRGNSPLHF. Full variable domain (outside the CDR3, taken from reference TRBV25-1 and TRBJ1-6): EADIYQTPRYLVIGTGKKITLECSQTMGHDKMYWYQQDPGMELHLIHYSYGVNSTEKGDLSSESTVSRIRTEHFPLTLESARPSHTSQYLCAAGRGNSPLHFGNGTRLTVT.

There are many counts of this clonotype. V is TRBV7-3 and J is TRBJ2-1; tentative D call: TRBD1 (6 bases). V was shortened by 3 bases and J by 0 bases, with 9 bases between the two germline ends. CDR3 length: 15 residues. CDR1 and CDR2 (germline): SGHTA, FQGTGA. The CDR3 DNA reads as TGTGCCAGCAGCTTGGACAGTAACTCCTACAATGAGCAGTTCTTC. The encoded protein is CASSLDSNSYNEQFF.

V and J are TRBV6-6 and TRBJ1-1, with no clear D. The CDR3 consists of 14 residues. Trimming removed 1 base from V and 0 bases from J, with 6 bases in between. In germline, CDR1 is MNHNY, CDR2 SVGAGI (reference sequence). DNA of the CDR3: TGTGCCAGCAGTTACTACGGCTTGAACACTGAAGCTTTCTTT. Protein product: CASSYYGLNTEAFF.

The sample holds many counts of this clonotype. The rearrangement joins TRBV9 to TRBJ2-3; unclear D gene. This CDR3 spans 14 amino acids. CDR1 SGDLS and CDR2 YYNGEE come from the germline V gene. Trimming took 0 bases from V and 6 from J, leaving 11 bases between them. In DNA, the CDR3 is TGTGCCAGCAGCGTAGATCCCCCCTTGGATACGCAGTATTTT. As protein: CASSVDPPLDTQYF.

V is TRBV3-1 and J is TRBJ1-4; D remains ambiguous. The better agreement between TRBJ1-6 and the DNA end casts doubt on the J call. The V gene's germline CDR1 is LGHDT and CDR2 YNNKEL (reference sequence). The CDR3 totals 14 residues. The CDR3 is CASSPVEGVSPLHF. DNA of the CDR3: TGTGCCAGCAGCCCCGTTGAGGGTGTTTCACCCCTCCACTTT.

Points on this clonotype: A read error may account for a junction end that differs from germline. The chain carries TRBV9 and TRBJ2-5; 7 bases match TRBD1. The CDR3 has 14 residues. CDR1 is SGDLS, CDR2 YYNGEE, per germline. Here the CDR3 reads CASSARDSQEAQYF. CDR3 sequence (DNA): TGTGCCAGCAGCGCCCGGGACAGCCAAGAGGCCCAGTACTTC.

The CDR3 sequence is CASRQVSNEQFF. CDR3 coding DNA: TGTGCCAGCAGACAGGTTAGCAATGAGCAGTTCTTC. This chain uses TRBV2 with TRBJ2-1, with D maybe TRBD1 (5 bases). This CDR3 spans 12 amino acids. Trimming removed 6 bases from V and 6 bases from J, with 9 bases in between. Germline CDR1 reads SNHLY; CDR2 reads FYNNEI. The full variable domain, with the rest looked up from reference TRBV2 and TRBJ2-1, is EPEVTQTPSHQVTQMGQEVILRCVPISNHLYFYWYRQILGQKVEFLVSFYNNEISEKSEIFDDQFSVERPDGSNFTLKIRSTKLEDSAMYFCASRQVSNEQFFGPGTRLTVL.

This clonotype was seen only a few times. The chain employs TRBV2 and TRBJ2-5; D might be TRBD2 (7 bases). Deletions cut 8 bases from V and 4 bases from J, with 20 bases between. Germline V gene lookup returns CDR1 SNHLY and CDR2 FYNNEI. The CDR3 is 15 residues long. The CDR3 loop reads CASYQRWRGGETQYF. CDR3 sequence (DNA): TGTGCCAGCTACCAACGTTGGAGGGGGGGAGAGACCCAGTACTTC.

The rearrangement links TRBV6-1 to TRBJ2-1; 13 positions agree with TRBD2. The CDR3 covers 19 residues. CDR1 MNHNS and CDR2 SASEGT come from the germline V gene. With V trimmed by 8 bases and J by 5 bases, 18 bases remained unmatched. The CDR3: CASSLGHRTSGSLNNEQFF. DNA of the CDR3: TGTGCCAGCTCGCTGGGTCACAGGACTAGCGGGAGTTTAAACAATGAGCAGTTCTTC.

The chain joins TRBV20-1 to TRBJ2-5, with 7 bases matching TRBD2. V gave up 0 bases and J gave up 5 bases; unmatched junction bases: 9. This CDR3 has 15 residues. Germline V gene data show CDR1 as DFQATT and CDR2 as SNEGSKA (reference sequence). The CDR3 sequence is CSARDNKGRVETQYF. DNA for the CDR3: TGCAGTGCTAGAGATAATAAGGGGAGGGTGGAGACCCAGTACTTC.

The rearrangement uses TRBV12-3 or TRBV12-4 and TRBJ2-1, with TRBD2 matching 11 bases. The V gene end was trimmed by 2 bases and the J gene end by 7 bases; junction bases not matched to a gene: 7. This CDR3 comprises 16 residues. In DNA, the CDR3 is TGTGCCAGCAGTTTAATCGGTAGCGGGAGGGGGAATGAGCAGTTCTTC. Translation: CASSLIGSGRGNEQFF.

This clonotype was recorded only once. The chain uses TRBV30 and TRBJ2-2, with D perhaps TRBD1 or TRBD2 (6 bases each). The germline gives CDR1 GTSNPN, CDR2 SVGIG (reference sequence). V was shortened by 4 bases and J by 1 base, with 10 bases between the two germline ends. The CDR3 is 14 residues long. CDR3 sequence: CAWTGARNTGELFF. The CDR3 DNA sequence: TGTGCCTGGACGGGGGCCAGGAACACCGGGGAGCTGTTTTTT. Drawing the rest from reference TRBV30 and TRBJ2-2, the complete variable domain is SQTIHQWPATLVQPVGSPLSLECTVEGTSNPNLYWYRQAAGRGLQLLFYSVGIGQISSEVPQNLSASRPQDRQFILSSKKLLLSDSGFYLCAWTGARNTGELFFGEGSRLTVL.

The V gene is TRBV7-2, the J gene TRBJ2-7, with TRBD1 matching over 7 bases. V trimming: 1 base; J trimming: 0 bases; junction bases outside the gene matches: 9. Germline CDR1 SGHTA, CDR2 FQGNSA. The CDR3 sequence is 17 residues long. The CDR3 here is CASSLVMPQGTSYEQYF. CDR3 in DNA: TGTGCCAGCAGCTTAGTAATGCCACAGGGGACCTCCTACGAGCAGTACTTC. The full variable domain, its missing parts supplied by reference TRBV7-2 and TRBJ2-7, is GAGVSQSPSNKVTEKGKDVELRCDPISGHTALYWYRQSLGQGLEFLIYFQGNSAPDKSGLPSDRFSAERTGGSVSTLTIQRTQQEDSAVYLCASSLVMPQGTSYEQYFGPGTRLTVT.

This clonotype has ten or more counts. The rearrangement uses TRBV19 and TRBJ2-3; D might be TRBD1 (6 bases). V was shortened by 5 bases and J by 1 base, with 16 bases between the two germline ends. The germline V gene has CDR1 LNHDA and CDR2 SQIVND (reference sequence). The CDR3 loop spans 16 amino acids. CDR3 amino acids: CASSPWDIRGTDTQYF. The CDR3 DNA is TGTGCCAGTAGTCCCTGGGACATTCGTGGCACAGATACGCAGTATTTT.

V is TRBV7-6 and J is TRBJ2-7; tentatively, D is TRBD2 (5 bases). Germline assignment: CDR1 SGHVS and CDR2 FNYEAQ. The CDR3 contains 13 residues. The V end was cut by 2 bases, the J end by 5 bases, with 10 bases between. CDR3 sequence reads: CASSLTLGDEQYF. CDR3 DNA sequence: TGTGCCAGCAGCTTAACCCTCGGGGACGAGCAGTACTTC.

This clonotype has a count of ten or more. The chain has TRBV7-9 and TRBJ2-2, with D maybe TRBD2 (6 bases). V shed 2 bases and J shed 0 bases, with 10 bases lying between them. Germline CDR1 is SEHNR and CDR2 is FQNEAQ (reference sequence). The CDR3 sequence is 16 residues long. The CDR3 DNA reads TGTGCCAGCAGCTTATCAGCGGGTGCGAACACCGGGGAGCTGTTTTTT. Amino acids: CASSLSAGANTGELFF.

Remarks on this clonotype: A much larger clone is a single base away; this may be a read error. This CDR3 is CASSSRQGMDYDYTF. Written as DNA, the CDR3 is TGCGCCAGCAGCTCAAGACAGGGGATGGACTATGACTACACCTTC. This chain connects TRBV5-1 to TRBJ1-2; TRBD1 aligns across 8 bases. The CDR3 is 15 residues long. CDR1 is SGHRS and CDR2 is YFSETQ in the germline V gene.

The V and J genes are TRBV12-3 or TRBV12-4 and TRBJ2-3; 7 bases are a match to TRBD1. CDR3 length: 16 residues. J lost 2 bases, V lost 4 bases, and 9 bases had no gene match. CDR3 in amino acids: CASSSHGTADTDTQYF. In nucleotides, the CDR3 is TGTGCCAGCAGTTCCCACGGGACAGCTGACACAGATACGCAGTATTTT.

The chain has TRBV3-1 and TRBJ2-7; 8 bases are shared with TRBD1. CDR3 size: 15 residues. V lost 3 bases to trimming and J lost 5 bases; unmatched junction nucleotides: 9. Germline assignment: CDR1 LGHDT and CDR2 YNNKEL (reference sequence). The CDR3 DNA is TGTGCCAGCAGCCACACAGACAGGGGATGGGACGAGCAGTACTTC. Translating it yields CASSHTDRGWDEQYF.

The chain carries TRBV11-1 and TRBJ2-5, with 7 bases that match TRBD1. This CDR3 has 14 residues. The V gene end was trimmed by 5 bases and the J gene end by 4 bases; junction bases not matched to a gene: 7. From germline, CDR1 is SGHAT and CDR2 FQDESV (reference sequence). The CDR3 sequence is CASSRQGPAETQYF. CDR3 sequence (DNA): TGTGCCAGCAGCCGACAGGGCCCGGCAGAGACCCAGTACTTC.

This clonotype was seen at least ten times. This chain uses TRBV2 with TRBJ1-4; no definite D call. This CDR3 has 13 residues. Trimming pared 2 bases from V and 6 bases from J, leaving 7 bases between. Germline CDR1 is SNHLY and CDR2 is FYNNEI. CDR3 in amino acids: CASSESEDEKLFF. CDR3 coding DNA: TGTGCCAGCAGTGAATCGGAGGATGAAAAACTGTTTTTT.

The table lists this clonotype with a few counts. The rearrangement joins TRBV29-1 to TRBJ2-7, with TRBD1 matching over 9 bases. Unmatched junction bases numbered 5, after V lost 4 bases and J lost 1 base. The CDR3 runs 14 residues. CDR1 is SQVTM, CDR2 ANQGSEA, per germline. The CDR3 is CSVVIGTGSYEQYF. The CDR3 DNA follows: TGCAGCGTTGTAATTGGGACAGGGTCCTACGAGCAGTACTTC.

This clonotype appeared a few times. This chain joins TRBV7-3 and TRBJ2-1, with D tentatively TRBD1 (5 bases). Trimming cost V 5 bases and J 2 bases, with 19 bases left between them. CDR3 length equals 17 residues. The germline gives CDR1 SGHTA, CDR2 FQGTGA. CDR3 residues: CASSPLVGPVTYNEQFF. CDR3 DNA sequence: TGTGCCAGCAGCCCTCTTGTGGGGCCCGTGACCTACAATGAGCAGTTCTTC.

This clonotype was seen only a few times. The chain couples TRBV20-1 to TRBJ2-1, with D perhaps assigned TRBD1 or TRBD2 (5 bases each). From germline, CDR1 is DFQATT and CDR2 SNEGSKA (reference sequence). This CDR3 is built from 13 residues. Trimming took 5 bases from V and 8 from J, leaving 16 bases between them. The CDR3 protein is CSASDLRGYEQFF. DNA for the CDR3: TGCAGTGCTTCCGACCTGAGGGGCTATGAGCAGTTCTTC.

The genes are TRBV2 and TRBJ2-5; D uncertain. The CDR3 totals 14 residues. Germline values: CDR1 SNHLY, CDR2 FYNNEI. The germline V and J ends were trimmed by 8 bases and 3 bases, with 16 bases remaining between them. CDR3 protein: CASQKGFTKETQYF. The CDR3 DNA reads as TGTGCCAGCCAAAAGGGCTTTACCAAAGAGACCCAGTACTTC.